This is a list of T cell receptor beta chains from one sample in a study of chemoradiotherapy in HPV16-positive cancers. TCRdb keeps only in-frame clones here, not all; method: immunoSEQ multiplex PCR. The table shows about 8,400 clones, with roughly four fifths occurring only once. The sequenced sample was tumor tissue, obtained from a patient who underwent chemoradiotherapy. These receptors were taken from a human donor with HPV-associated anogenital cancer. CDR3s include the opening cysteine and the closing phenylalanine or tryptophan. A D gene is named only where the DNA matches it firmly. Only some rows state a clone size, as once, few, many or a class for expanded clones.

clone_size,d_call,j_call,v_call,cdr3_nt,cdr3_aa
NA,TRBD2,TRBJ2-1,TRBV5-4,TGTGCCAGCAGCTCGTATGGGGGAGGGGTCAATGAGCAGTTCTTC,CASSSYGGGVNEQFF
NA,NA,TRBJ1-1,TRBV13,TGTGCCAGCAGCTTTGCCGGCGAAGCTTTCTTT,CASSFAGEAFF
NA,NA,TRBJ2-7,TRBV29-1,TGCAGCGCTGCCAGATCCTACGAGCAGTACTTC,CSAARSYEQYF
once,NA,TRBJ2-5,TRBV7-8,TGTGCCAGCAGCTACCCGGAGGGGGTCTCGGAGACCCAGTACTTC,CASSYPEGVSETQYF
NA,NA,TRBJ1-2,TRBV18,TGTGCCAGCTCACCCCCGGGAGGGAAAGTGGCCTATGGCTACACCTTC,CASSPPGGKVAYGYTF
NA,NA,TRBJ1-1,TRBV5-6,TGTGCCAGCAGCTTGAGTCAGTGGGGGGGGACTGAAGCTTTCTTT,CASSLSQWGGTEAFF
NA,NA,TRBJ1-2,TRBV2,TGTGCCAGCAGTTCCTACAGGAACGGGGATGGCTACACCTTC,CASSSYRNGDGYTF
NA,NA,TRBJ1-5,TRBV25-1,TGTGCCAGCAGTACAACAGGGAGCAATCAGCCCCAGCATTTT,CASSTTGSNQPQHF
NA,NA,TRBJ1-1,TRBV7-8,TGTGCCAGCAGCGCCGGACAGCTGGGCGTGGGTAACACTGAAGCTTTCTTT,CASSAGQLGVGNTEAFF
NA,TRBD1,TRBJ1-6,TRBV30,TGTGCCTGGAGCTTCCTCGGGACAGATAATTCACCCCTCCACTTT,CAWSFLGTDNSPLHF
NA,TRBD1,TRBJ1-2,TRBV15,TGTGCCACCAGCAGAGGAGACCCAGGGGGGGGCTACACCTTC,CATSRGDPGGGYTF
NA,NA,TRBJ1-2,TRBV6-5,TGTGCCAGCAGTGCTCTACGTAACTATGGCTACACCTTC,CASSALRNYGYTF
once,NA,TRBJ2-2,TRBV9,TGTGCCAGCAGCGTAGCTTACCGGCTCGGAAGGGAGCTGTTTTTT,CASSVAYRLGRELFF
NA,NA,TRBJ1-1,TRBV5-5,TGTGCCAGCAGCTTGGCGTCAGAAGCTTTCTTT,CASSLASEAFF
NA,NA,TRBJ1-3,TRBV19,TGTGCCAGTAGGAGATGGGACGGGAGCTCTGGAAACACCATATATTTT,CASRRWDGSSGNTIYF
once,NA,TRBJ2-1,TRBV7-7,TGTGCTAGCAGTTCCGGGACGGCCTCCTACAATGAGCAGTTCTTC,CASSSGTASYNEQFF
NA,NA,TRBJ2-7,TRBV4-3,TGCGCCAGCAGCCAAGAACCAGGGATGGATTACGAGCAGTACTTC,CASSQEPGMDYEQYF
NA,TRBD2,TRBJ2-2,TRBV28,TGTGCCAGCAGGCACGCCGGGACTAGCGGGGAGCTGTTTTTT,CASRHAGTSGELFF
NA,TRBD2,TRBJ2-3,TRBV14,TGTGCCAGCAGCTCTCCGGGACTAGCGCATACAGATACGCAGTATTTT,CASSSPGLAHTDTQYF
once,NA,TRBJ2-7,TRBV29-1,TGCAGCGTTGGTGGGGGCACAAGCTACGAGCAGTACTTC,CSVGGGTSYEQYF
NA,NA,TRBJ2-1,TRBV11-2,TGTGCCAGCAGCCGTTCCGGGGTGCTCAATGAGCAGTTCTTC,CASSRSGVLNEQFF
NA,TRBD1,TRBJ1-3,TRBV28,TGTGCCAGCAGTCGTAGAGGGACAGGGAGGGTAAACACCATATATTTT,CASSRRGTGRVNTIYF
NA,NA,TRBJ1-1,TRBV18,TGTGCCAGCTCACCAATGGGGCTGAACACTGAAGCTTTCTTT,CASSPMGLNTEAFF
few,NA,TRBJ2-3,TRBV15,TGTGCCACCAGCAGGGGGACGAAAACCGATACGCAGTATTTT,CATSRGTKTDTQYF
NA,NA,TRBJ1-2,TRBV2,TGTGCCAGCAGTTCGGGACTTTCGAACTATGGCTACACCTTC,CASSSGLSNYGYTF
NA,NA,TRBJ1-1,TRBV2,TGTGCCAGCAGTGAGGGGAGAAGGGGTGAAGCTTTCTTT,CASSEGRRGEAFF
few,NA,TRBJ1-6,TRBV9,TGTGCCAGCAGCGTCGGGTTGGATAATTCACCCCTCCACTTT,CASSVGLDNSPLHF
NA,TRBD1,TRBJ1-2,TRBV29-1,TGCAGCGTTGAAGCCAGGGGGGTTGGCTATGGCTACACCTTC,CSVEARGVGYGYTF
NA,NA,TRBJ2-1,TRBV11-3,TGTGCCAGCAGCTTAGATCTGGGTTTAGGCTCCTACAATGAGCAGTTCTTC,CASSLDLGLGSYNEQFF
NA,NA,TRBJ2-1,TRBV9,TGTGCCAGCAGCCCATCGGGCTCGGGGTACAATGAGCAGTTCTTC,CASSPSGSGYNEQFF
NA,NA,TRBJ1-4,TRBV5-1,TGCGCCAGCAGCTTGGGACCCTCAAATGAAAAACTGTTTTTT,CASSLGPSNEKLFF
NA,TRBD1,TRBJ1-1,TRBV19,TGTGCCAGTAGTATCAGGGGGCAGTACACTGAAGCTTTCTTT,CASSIRGQYTEAFF
NA,NA,TRBJ1-1,TRBV23-1,TGCGCCAGCAGTCAATCCGGCCGATTTAGCGTAGCTTTCTTT,CASSQSGRFSVAFF
NA,TRBD2,TRBJ2-1,TRBV5-1,TGCGCCAGCAGCTTCCCCACTAGCGGGCGCGGTAGCTCCTACAATGAGCAGTTCTTC,CASSFPTSGRGSSYNEQFF
NA,TRBD1,TRBJ2-1,TRBV7-2,TGTGCCAGCAGCTTACATACAGGGGCAGTTTCCAATGAGCAGTTCTTC,CASSLHTGAVSNEQFF
NA,NA,TRBJ1-1,TRBV27,TGTGCCAGCAGTCCCCTGGGCGGACTGAACACTGAAGCTTTCTTT,CASSPLGGLNTEAFF
few,NA,TRBJ1-5,TRBV11-3,TGTGCCAGCAGCTTAGGAGGCCGGGTCGGGCCCCAGCATTTT,CASSLGGRVGPQHF
NA,TRBD1,TRBJ2-7,TRBV5-1,TGCGCCAGCAGCCAGACAGGGGTGGGGGAGCAGTACTTC,CASSQTGVGEQYF
NA,TRBD1,TRBJ2-5,TRBV19,TGTGCCAGTAGGCCCGCGGGGGACAGGGGAGTAGAGACCCAGTACTTC,CASRPAGDRGVETQYF
NA,NA,TRBJ1-4,TRBV11-3,TGTGCCAGCAGCTTACGCCGGGGGGAAAAACTGTTTTTT,CASSLRRGEKLFF
NA,TRBD1,TRBJ2-5,TRBV4-1,TGCGCCAGCAGCCAAGATCGCGGGTACAGGGGGATGAGGGGGGAGACCCAGTACTTC,CASSQDRGYRGMRGETQYF
NA,NA,TRBJ2-3,TRBV30,TGTGCCTGGAGCTTAGGAAGGAGCACAGATACGCAGTATTTT,CAWSLGRSTDTQYF